The 22 T cell receptor beta chains given below trace back to one sample, sequenced in a study of Ad26.COV2.S vaccination and SARS-CoV-2 variants. Treatment denoted: 19 received Ad26.COV2.S at low or high dose, single or two shots; several received placebo; per-sample allocation not given. Sampling occurred on day 63 after the first vaccine or placebo injection. Clones were read by immunoSEQ multiplex PCR, and TCRdb kept only the in-frame ones, dropping some. This table holds hundreds of thousands of clones, approximately 88% found once. This material consisted of peripheral blood, taken in a trial of Ad26.COV2.S vaccine versus placebo. The receptor set was obtained from a person aged 18-60 years who received the Ad26.COV2.S COVID-19 vaccine or a placebo.

The V gene is TRBV19, the J gene TRBJ2-7; 13 nucleotides line up with TRBD2. CDR1 is LNHDA and CDR2 is SQIVND in the germline V gene (reference sequence). Trimming at V came to 3 bases and at J to 7 bases, leaving 9 bases not matched to a gene. The CDR3 totals 16 residues. The CDR3 spells CASSIRTSGSAGEQYF. The CDR3 DNA reads TGTGCCAGTAGTATCCGGACTAGCGGGAGTGCGGGGGAGCAGTACTTC.

About this clone itself: This may be a read error, as it is one base from a much larger clone. The J gene is TRBJ2-1, the V gene TRBV9; TRBD2 matches 10 bases. With 3 bases clipped from V and 5 bases from J, the junction kept 5 bases outside the gene matches. The CDR3 is 15 amino acids. Per germline, CDR1 SGDLS and CDR2 YYNGEE. CDR3 coding DNA: TGTGCCAGCAGCGCAAGCGGGGGGGCCAACAATGAGCAGTTCTTC. Translating gives CASSASGGANNEQFF.

V usage is TRBV19 and J usage is TRBJ1-2; D gene uncertain. The CDR3 has 13 amino acids. The V end was cut by 10 bases, the J end by 9 bases, with 21 bases between. CDR1 and CDR2 (germline): LNHDA, SQIVND (reference sequence). The CDR3 nucleotides are TGTGCCACCTCGGACTTTTCCCCGCCGAGCTACACCTTC. Protein sequence: CATSDFSPPSYTF.

The chain employs TRBV27 and TRBJ1-1, with a weak D call TRBD1 (6 bases). V was cut by 5 bases and J by 4 bases, with 29 bases left in between. Germline values: CDR1 MNHEY, CDR2 SMNVEV (reference sequence). The CDR3 spans 19 residues. The CDR3 nucleotides are TGTGCCAGCAGTACCCCGGGCGTGTTTCCAGGGGCGGTAGGCACTGAAGCTTTCTTT. Residues: CASSTPGVFPGAVGTEAFF.

The V gene is TRBV18, the J gene TRBJ1-4; D perhaps matches TRBD1 (5 bases). Germline V gives CDR1 KGHSH, CDR2 LQKENI. Trimming cost V 3 bases and J 8 bases, with 19 bases left between them. There are 16 residues in the CDR3. The chain's CDR3 is CASSPAGGRVGEKLFF. DNA for the CDR3: TGTGCCAGCTCACCGGCCGGTGGCAGGGTGGGAGAAAAACTGTTTTTT.

This chain connects TRBV4-2 to TRBJ1-6; 7 bases fit TRBD1. Germline CDR1 reads LGHNA; CDR2 reads YNFKEQ. The CDR3 length is 16 residues. The J segment lost 0 bases and the V segment lost 3 bases, leaving 2 bases of the junction unmatched. The CDR3 loop reads CASSQTGSSYNSPLHF. The CDR3 bases are TGTGCCAGCAGCCAGACAGGGAGCTCCTATAATTCACCCCTCCACTTT.

V gene TRBV7-2 combines with J gene TRBJ1-1, with D unclear. This CDR3 comprises 15 residues. Germline lookup yields CDR1 SGHTA and CDR2 FQGNSA. V was pared by 2 bases and J by 0 bases, with 10 bases between. CDR3 coding DNA: TGTGCCAGCAGCTTAAGCGCAGCTTTGAACACTGAAGCTTTCTTT. It codes for CASSLSAALNTEAFF.

The chain is built from TRBV5-5 and TRBJ1-5, with D tentatively TRBD1 (6 bases). This CDR3 is 14 amino acids long. Deletions cut 3 bases from V and 11 bases from J, with 18 bases between. Germline V lookup: CDR1 SGHKS, CDR2 YYEKEE (reference sequence). CDR3 protein: CASSSSMGAGAQHF. The CDR3 DNA reads as TGTGCCAGCAGCTCGTCGATGGGGGCCGGGGCCCAGCATTTT.

J is TRBJ1-2 and V is TRBV5-6; the D gene is possibly TRBD1 (5 bases). The germline V and J ends were trimmed by 0 bases and 10 bases, with 22 bases remaining between them. The CDR3 runs to 16 residues. Germline-derived CDR1 and CDR2 are SGHDT and YYEEEE. In nucleotides, the CDR3 is TGTGCCAGCAGCTTGGAGGGCGGAAGGCAGGGATTTGCCTACACCTTC. It specifies CASSLEGGRQGFAYTF. Looking up the rest from reference TRBV5-6 and TRBJ1-2 gives the full variable domain: DAGVTQSPTHLIKTRGQQVTLRCSPKSGHDTVSWYQQALGQGPQFIFQYYEEEERQRGNFPDRFSGHQFPNYSSELNVNALLLGDSALYLCASSLEGGRQGFAYTFGSGTRLTVV.

This chain uses TRBV29-1 with TRBJ2-3; no definite D call. CDR1 and CDR2 from the germline V gene are SQVTM and ANQGSEA. Deletions cut 4 bases from V and 5 bases from J, with 13 bases between. This CDR3 has 13 residues. This CDR3 reads CSVGVVMGDTQYF. The CDR3 DNA reads as TGCAGCGTTGGGGTTGTGATGGGAGATACGCAGTATTTT.

J is TRBJ2-7 and V is TRBV19; a possible D gene is TRBD2 (7 bases). CDR1 and CDR2 (germline): LNHDA, SQIVND (reference sequence). The CDR3 consists of 14 residues. The V gene lost 10 bases and the J gene lost 0 bases, with 16 bases spanning the gap. The CDR3 reads CATSNRGASYEQYF. CDR3 nucleotide sequence: TGTGCCACCTCCAATCGGGGGGCCTCCTACGAGCAGTACTTC.

This clone showed up just once. The chain combines TRBV4-2 with TRBJ2-7; perhaps D is TRBD1 or TRBD2 (5 bases each). The CDR3 has 13 amino acids. V was shortened by 5 bases and J by 0 bases, with 8 bases between the two germline ends. Germline loops: CDR1 LGHNA, CDR2 YNFKEQ. The CDR3 DNA is TGTGCCAGCAGCGTGGGGGACTCCTACGAGCAGTACTTC. It is translated as CASSVGDSYEQYF.

This chain links TRBV18 with TRBJ2-7, with D perhaps matching TRBD1 or TRBD2 (7 bases each). Trimming cost V 3 bases and J 3 bases, with 12 bases left between them. Germline lookup yields CDR1 KGHSH and CDR2 LQKENI. This CDR3 contains 14 residues. CDR3 residues: CASSPGGGDYEQYF. The CDR3 DNA is TGTGCCAGCTCACCGGGAGGGGGCGACTACGAGCAGTACTTC.

The V and J genes are TRBV6-5 and TRBJ2-2; weak D call: TRBD1 (5 bases). Germline-derived CDR1 and CDR2 are MNHEY and SVGAGI. CDR3 size: 13 residues. V lost 4 bases and J 7 bases, leaving 10 bases between the germline ends. The CDR3, as DNA: TGTGCCAGCAGTTCAGGGTACGACGGGGAGCTGTTTTTT. Protein product: CASSSGYDGELFF.

The CDR3 DNA is TGTGCCAGCAGCGTAGTGGTCGACAGGGCGTCCAATCAGCCCCAGCATTTT. The encoded protein is CASSVVVDRASNQPQHF. The genes are TRBV9 and TRBJ1-5; 7 bases fit TRBD1. Germline values: CDR1 SGDLS, CDR2 YYNGEE. Losses at the gene ends were 0 bases for V and 3 bases for J; bases not matched to a gene: 9. The CDR3 covers 17 residues.

The J gene is TRBJ1-1, the V gene TRBV30; D ambiguous. This CDR3 has 15 residues. Deletions cut 1 base from V and 0 bases from J, with 12 bases between. Germline-derived CDR1 and CDR2 are GTSNPN and SVGIG (reference sequence). The CDR3 region has the DNA TGTGCCTGGAGTGGGACCGGCCCCATGAACACTGAAGCTTTCTTT. Its translation: CAWSGTGPMNTEAFF.

This sequence joins TRBV3-1 (or the pseudogene TRBV3-2) and TRBJ2-7; D call uncertain. V lost 3 bases to trimming and J lost 6 bases, with 9 bases between them. Germline loops: CDR1 LGHDT, CDR2 YNNKEL (reference sequence). The CDR3 totals 12 residues. The CDR3 loop reads CASSHQMAEQYF. Written as DNA, the CDR3 is TGTGCCAGCAGCCACCAAATGGCCGAGCAGTACTTC.

This clone has a single count. The chain links TRBV5-1 to TRBJ1-4, with D perhaps matching TRBD1 (5 bases). The CDR3 length is 14 residues. V was trimmed by 0 bases and J by 8 bases, leaving 11 bases between them. Germline CDR1 and CDR2: SGHRS and YFSETQ. In nucleotides, the CDR3 is TGCGCCAGCAGCTTGGAGGCAGGGAAAGAAAAACTGTTTTTT. Translating it yields CASSLEAGKEKLFF.

The chain has TRBV6-4 and TRBJ2-3; 9 bases align to TRBD2. Germline CDR1 and CDR2: MRHNA and SNTAGT. Trimming removed 3 bases from V and 2 bases from J; junction bases left unmatched: 3. This CDR3 has 15 amino acids. The CDR3 bases are TGTGCCAGCAGTGAGGGCGGGGGGGCCACAGATACGCAGTATTTT. Protein: CASSEGGGATDTQYF.

The chain combines TRBV14 with TRBJ2-5, with 8 bases matching TRBD1. Germline V lookup: CDR1 SGHDN, CDR2 FVKESK. The CDR3 is 13 amino acids. Trimming took 2 bases from V and 7 from J; bases not matched to a gene: 3. In nucleotides, the CDR3 is TGTGCCAGCAGCCAACAGGGGGCTGGGACCCAGTACTTC. Its protein product is CASSQQGAGTQYF.

The table lists this clone with a count of one. J is TRBJ2-3 and V is TRBV19; 10 bases agree with TRBD1. The ends lost 6 bases at V and 1 base at J; junction bases unmatched: 1. CDR1 and CDR2 from the germline V gene are LNHDA and SQIVND (reference sequence). CDR3 length equals 14 residues. The CDR3 DNA is TGTGCCAGTAGAGACAGGGGGCGCACAGATACGCAGTATTTT. Translating gives CASRDRGRTDTQYF.

This chain uses TRBV7-9 with TRBJ2-7; D ambiguous. Germline V CDR1 and CDR2: SEHNR, FQNEAQ (reference sequence). The ends were cut back, 3 bases at V and 1 base at J, with 7 bases in the middle. The CDR3 covers 13 residues. The CDR3 region has the DNA TGTGCCAGCAGCTTCCATGGATCCTACGAGCAGTACTTC. This translates into CASSFHGSYEQYF.